The 30 T cell receptor beta chains below come from one sample, sequenced in a study of cytomegalovirus exposure and HLA in healthy donors. Primers: 60 Vbeta forward and 13 Jbeta reverse. Assay used: immunoSEQ multiplex PCR; TCRdb lists only in-frame clones, some missing. The sample contains approximately 190,000 clones, 65% to 85% of which appear only once. The source material was PBMCs. All receptors come from a man aged 40-50 years in good health and CMV-seropositive.

The J gene is TRBJ1-1, the V gene TRBV9; TRBD1 matches 7 bases. After removal of 0 bases from V and 6 bases from J, the junction contained 11 bases not matched to a gene. The CDR3 runs 16 residues. Germline V CDR1 and CDR2: SGDLS, YYNGEE. The CDR3 coding sequence is TGTGCCAGCAGCGTAGTCTGGGACAGCTCATGGGCTGAAGCTTTCTTT. Its translation: CASSVVWDSSWAEAFF.

CDR3 nucleotides: TGTGCCAGCAGCCCTCACACAGGCGGCTCCTACGAGCAGTACTTC. Encoded protein: CASSPHTGGSYEQYF. The chain couples TRBV9 to TRBJ2-7, with D possibly being TRBD1 (5 bases). CDR1 and CDR2 from the germline V gene are SGDLS and YYNGEE. This CDR3 spans 15 amino acids. V was trimmed by 4 bases and J by 0 bases, leaving 14 bases between them.

This clone was seen once. V gene TRBV11-2 combines with J gene TRBJ2-1; D is uncertain. The CDR3 loop spans 12 amino acids. V shed 3 bases and J shed 4 bases, with 4 bases lying between them. CDR1 and CDR2 from the germline V gene are SGHAT and FQNNGV. The CDR3 loop is CASSFYYNEQFF. The CDR3 DNA is TGTGCCAGCAGCTTTTATTACAATGAGCAGTTCTTC.

The V gene is TRBV15, the J gene TRBJ2-2, with 7 bases fitting TRBD1. The CDR3 consists of 14 residues. CDR1 is LNHNV, CDR2 YYDKDF, per germline (reference sequence). The ends lost 5 bases at V and 1 base at J; junction bases unmatched: 1. DNA for the CDR3: TGTGCCACCAGCCGGACAGGGAACACCGGGGAGCTGTTTTTT. Translated, it gives CATSRTGNTGELFF.

J is TRBJ2-3 and V is TRBV7-2, with TRBD2 as a possible D gene (6 bases). The CDR3 length is 15 residues. V lost 3 bases, J lost 2 bases, and 12 bases lay in between. Germline V gene lookup returns CDR1 SGHTA and CDR2 FQGNSA. For the CDR3, the DNA is TGTGCCAGCAGCTTTGAAGCGGGCCCCACAGATACGCAGTATTTT. Translated: CASSFEAGPTDTQYF.

This clone occurred a few times. The chain carries TRBV7-8 and TRBJ1-2; D possibly corresponds to TRBD1 (6 bases). CDR1 SGHVS and CDR2 FQNEAQ come from the germline V gene. V lost 5 bases and J lost 4, with 14 bases in between. The CDR3 is made up of 14 amino acids. The DNA of the CDR3 is TGTGCCAGCAGCCTCGGGGGGGCGTCCTATGGCTACACCTTC. Its protein is CASSLGGASYGYTF.

The rearrangement links TRBV7-2 to TRBJ2-1, with TRBD2 matching over 7 bases. V lost 0 bases, J lost 0 bases, and 5 bases stayed unmatched. The CDR3 runs 17 residues. Germline CDR1 is SGHTA and CDR2 is FQGNSA. The CDR3 reads CASSLAGAGPSYNEQFF. CDR3 bases: TGTGCCAGCAGCTTAGCAGGAGCGGGACCCTCCTACAATGAGCAGTTCTTC.

This chain links TRBV5-5 with TRBJ1-4; possible D gene TRBD1, 6 bases. Trimming stripped 2 bases from V and 0 bases from J, with 14 bases between. The CDR3 runs to 17 residues. The germline gives CDR1 SGHKS, CDR2 YYEKEE (reference sequence). The CDR3 region is CASSFGQRSTTNEKLFF. CDR3 nucleotide sequence: TGTGCCAGCAGCTTCGGACAGAGATCCACAACTAATGAAAAACTGTTTTTT.

The chain joins TRBV6-5 to TRBJ2-7; D is undetermined. The CDR3 has 13 residues. Per germline, CDR1 MNHEY and CDR2 SVGAGI. The germline V and J ends were trimmed by 5 bases and 3 bases, with 11 bases remaining between them. CDR3 loop: CASSRPLGYEQYF. CDR3 bases: TGTGCCAGCAGTCGCCCCCTCGGCTACGAGCAGTACTTC.

The V gene is TRBV7-9, the J gene TRBJ2-5; the D gene is possibly TRBD2 (5 bases). This CDR3 has 15 amino acids. The germline V gene has CDR1 SEHNR and CDR2 FQNEAQ (reference sequence). With 5 bases removed from V and 5 bases from J, the gap between germline ends came to 18 bases. Here the CDR3 DNA reads TGTGCCAGCAGCGACGTAGTGACTCGCGGGGAGACCCAGTACTTC. It is translated as CASSDVVTRGETQYF.

The chain is built from TRBV28 and TRBJ2-4; D gene uncertain. V shed 3 bases and J shed 6 bases, with 9 bases lying between them. This CDR3 spans 13 amino acids. CDR1 and CDR2 from the germline V gene are MDHEN and SYDVKM. The CDR3 DNA sequence: TGTGCCAGCAGTTTCGATAGCATAAACATTCAGTACTTC. The encoded protein is CASSFDSINIQYF.

The rearrangement links TRBV27 to TRBJ2-5; possibly TRBD2 for D (5 bases). V dropped 6 bases and J dropped 1 base, with 9 bases sitting between them. CDR1 is MNHEY and CDR2 is SMNVEV in the germline V gene (reference sequence). The CDR3 totals 13 residues. CDR3 loop: CASSVRAQETQYF. The CDR3 bases are TGTGCCAGCAGCGTGAGGGCCCAAGAGACCCAGTACTTC.

The V and J genes are TRBV25-1 and TRBJ1-3; D is perhaps TRBD1 (5 bases). Germline V gene data show CDR1 as MGHDK and CDR2 as SYGVNS. The CDR3 covers 14 residues. Deletions cut 6 bases from V and 2 bases from J, with 11 bases between. This CDR3 reads CASRDTLAGNTIYF. The CDR3 region has the DNA TGTGCCAGCAGGGACACTTTAGCTGGAAACACCATATATTTT.

This clone was picked up a small number of times. This chain uses TRBV9 with TRBJ1-1; 10 bases line up with TRBD1. The germline CDR1 and CDR2 sequences are SGDLS and YYNGEE. The CDR3 covers 17 residues. V lost 0 bases and J lost 6; bases outside the gene matches: 11. The CDR3 sequence is CASSVGDRGLGRAEAFF. The CDR3 DNA reads as TGTGCCAGCAGCGTAGGGGACAGGGGTCTTGGGAGGGCTGAAGCTTTCTTT. The whole variable domain, remainder taken from reference TRBV9 and TRBJ1-1, is DSGVTQTPKHLITATGQRVTLRCSPRSGDLSVYWYQQSLDQGLQFLIQYYNGEERAKGNILERFSAQQFPDLHSELNLSSLELGDSALYFCASSVGDRGLGRAEAFFGQGTRLTVV.

V gene TRBV6-1 combines with J gene TRBJ1-1; no firm D call. This CDR3 comprises 11 residues. Trimming took 6 bases from V and 4 from J, leaving 6 bases between them. From germline, CDR1 is MNHNS and CDR2 SASEGT. The CDR3 coding sequence is TGTGCCAGCAGGGAGAGCACTGAAGCTTTCTTT. Residues: CASRESTEAFF.

The V call is TRBV5-3, the J call TRBJ2-1, with 10 bases lining up with TRBD2. TRBV5-3 is placed among ORFs of uncertain function. This CDR3 contains 17 residues. The V and J ends lost 2 bases and 6 bases, in that order; junction bases with no gene match: 11. CDR3 residues: CARSFDGPSGRGNEQFF. CDR3 DNA: TGTGCCAGAAGCTTTGACGGTCCTAGCGGGAGAGGCAATGAGCAGTTCTTC.

The chain has TRBV29-1 and TRBJ2-3; 12 positions match TRBD2. Germline V gives CDR1 SQVTM, CDR2 ANQGSEA. This CDR3 is built from 15 residues. V lost 3 bases to trimming and J lost 2 bases; unmatched junction nucleotides: 3. DNA of the CDR3: TGCAGCGTTGACGGACTAGCGGGAACCACAGATACGCAGTATTTT. Its translation: CSVDGLAGTTDTQYF.

The V gene is TRBV7-9, the J gene TRBJ1-4, with D possibly being TRBD1 (6 bases). This CDR3 has 14 residues. The germline V and J ends were trimmed by 3 bases and 5 bases, with 10 bases remaining between them. Germline V gene sequence: CDR1 SEHNR, CDR2 FQNEAQ (reference sequence). The CDR3 sequence: CASSLWQGNEKLFF. CDR3 DNA: TGTGCCAGCAGCTTGTGGCAGGGGAATGAAAAACTGTTTTTT.

The genes are TRBV19 and TRBJ1-1; no firm D call. V shed 3 bases and J shed 11 bases, with 16 bases lying between them. CDR1 and CDR2 (germline): LNHDA, SQIVND (reference sequence). This CDR3 comprises 13 residues. CDR3 in DNA: TGTGCCAGTAGTATTGTCGACCGTCGAGGGGCTTTCTTT. Translated, it gives CASSIVDRRGAFF.

This sequence joins TRBV11-1 and TRBJ2-7; possibly TRBD2 for D (6 bases). Germline V lookup: CDR1 SGHAT, CDR2 FQDESV (reference sequence). The CDR3 has 14 residues. Trimming removed 8 bases from V and 6 bases from J, with 20 bases in between. For the CDR3, the DNA is TGTGCCAGCGCTCCGGGACTCTTCTTTTCCGAGCAGTACTTC. It translates to CASAPGLFFSEQYF.

The chain carries TRBV12-5 and TRBJ2-1; TRBD2 matches 8 bases. This CDR3 has 17 amino acids. Trimming took 6 bases from V and 1 from J; bases not matched to a gene: 11. Germline CDR1 is LGHNT and CDR2 is FRNRAP. Here the CDR3 reads CASGNSGTSGSYNEQFF. The CDR3 nucleotides are TGTGCTAGTGGCAACTCCGGAACTAGCGGATCCTACAATGAGCAGTTCTTC.

This chain joins TRBV2 and TRBJ2-5, with TRBD2 identical over 14 bases. J lost 3 bases, V lost 5 bases, and 2 bases had no gene match. CDR3 length: 15 amino acids. CDR1 is SNHLY and CDR2 is FYNNEI in the germline V gene. CDR3 in amino acids: CASSLGLAGEETQYF. The CDR3 DNA reads TGTGCCAGCAGTTTGGGACTAGCGGGAGAAGAGACCCAGTACTTC.

The V and J genes are TRBV18 and TRBJ2-1; 9 bases agree with TRBD2. Germline V CDR1 and CDR2: KGHSH, LQKENI. The CDR3 has 17 residues. Trimming removed 5 bases from V and 0 bases from J; junction bases left unmatched: 8. Written as DNA, the CDR3 is TGTGCCAGCTCAAGAGCGGGAGGCCGGAGCTCCTACAATGAGCAGTTCTTC. Residues: CASSRAGGRSSYNEQFF.

The gene calls are TRBV19 and TRBJ1-1, with TRBD1 identical over 8 bases. The CDR3 runs 14 residues. V was clipped by 6 bases and J by 6 bases; unmatched bases: 9. Per germline, CDR1 LNHDA and CDR2 SQIVND (reference sequence). As DNA, the CDR3 is TGTGCCAGTAGGCCTCAGGGGGCAGCGTCTGAAGCTTTCTTT. It specifies CASRPQGAASEAFF. Based on the CDR3 plus reference TRBV19 and TRBJ1-1, the full variable domain is DGGITQSPKYLFRKEGQNVTLSCEQNLNHDAMYWYRQDPGQGLRLIYYSQIVNDFQKGDIAEGYSVSREKKESFPLTVTSAQKNPTAFYLCASRPQGAASEAFFGQGTRLTVV.

This clone has just one count. This chain links TRBV5-1 with TRBJ1-2; perhaps TRBD1 as D (6 bases). CDR3 size: 14 residues. CDR1 and CDR2 from the germline V gene are SGHRS and YFSETQ. Trimming left V 1 base short and J 2 bases short, with 9 bases between. The CDR3 loop reads CASSLTGMNYGYTF. The CDR3 DNA reads TGCGCCAGCAGCTTGACAGGGATGAACTATGGCTACACCTTC.

This sequence joins TRBV10-3 and TRBJ1-1; no reliable D call. Germline CDR1 reads ENHRY; CDR2 reads SYGVKD. The ends were cut back, 3 bases at V and 1 base at J, with 12 bases in the middle. The CDR3 extends over 15 amino acids. The CDR3, as DNA: TGTGCCATCAGTGAACGAGGTGGTGGGAACACTGAAGCTTTCTTT. Translating gives CAISERGGGNTEAFF.

The chain joins TRBV4-2 to TRBJ2-1, with a tentative D call TRBD2 (7 bases). The CDR3 totals 15 residues. CDR1 LGHNA and CDR2 YNFKEQ come from the germline V gene. V was shortened by 0 bases and J by 10 bases, with 16 bases between the two germline ends. The CDR3 coding sequence is TGTGCCAGCAGCCAAGAAAGGGGGAGGGCCGGAGAGCAGTTCTTC. Encoded protein: CASSQERGRAGEQFF.

The count of this clone is one. V gene TRBV28 combines with J gene TRBJ2-3, with 7 bases identical to TRBD1. There are 15 residues in the CDR3. Germline V lookup: CDR1 MDHEN, CDR2 SYDVKM. V lost 2 bases, J lost 4 bases, and 6 bases stayed unmatched. This chain's CDR3 is CASSLPLTGADTQYF. The DNA for the CDR3 is TGTGCCAGCAGTTTACCCCTAACAGGGGCAGATACGCAGTATTTT. Filled out from reference TRBV28 and TRBJ2-3, the complete variable domain reads DVKVTQSSRYLVKRTGEKVFLECVQDMDHENMFWYRQDPGLGLRLIYFSYDVKMKEKGDIPEGYSVSREKKERFSLILESASTNQTSMYLCASSLPLTGADTQYFGPGTRLTVL.

The rearrangement uses TRBV28 and TRBJ2-3, with D unresolved. The germline gives CDR1 MDHEN, CDR2 SYDVKM. The CDR3 totals 14 residues. Trimming left V 6 bases short and J 2 bases short, with 12 bases between. CDR3: CASRKQGDTDTQYF. CDR3 sequence (DNA): TGTGCCAGCAGAAAGCAAGGAGACACAGATACGCAGTATTTT.

The chain couples TRBV5-1 to TRBJ2-2; 11 nucleotides align to TRBD1. CDR3 length: 17 residues. J lost 4 bases, V lost 5 bases, and 10 bases had no gene match. Germline assignment: CDR1 SGHRS and CDR2 YFSETQ. The DNA of the CDR3 is TGCGCCAGCAGGTCGGGACAGGGGGTATTGAGCACCGGGGAGCTGTTTTTT. Translated: CASRSGQGVLSTGELFF.